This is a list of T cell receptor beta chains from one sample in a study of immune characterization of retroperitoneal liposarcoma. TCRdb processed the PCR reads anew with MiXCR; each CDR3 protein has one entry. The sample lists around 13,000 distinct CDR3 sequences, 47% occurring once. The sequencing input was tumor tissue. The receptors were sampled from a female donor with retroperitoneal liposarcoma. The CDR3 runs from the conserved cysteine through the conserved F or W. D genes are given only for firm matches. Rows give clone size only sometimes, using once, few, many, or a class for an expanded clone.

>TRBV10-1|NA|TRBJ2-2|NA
TGCGCCAGCAGTCCTTTGGCGGATCAAACCGGGGAGCTGTTTTTT
CASSPLADQTGELFF
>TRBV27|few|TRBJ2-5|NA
TGTGCCAGCAGTGGACAGACCCAGTACTTC
CASSGQTQYF
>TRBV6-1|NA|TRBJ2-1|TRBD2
TGTGCCAGCAATTCCGGGACTAGTGGGGGAGCCCGTTCTGAGCAGTTCTTC
CASNSGTSGGARSEQFF
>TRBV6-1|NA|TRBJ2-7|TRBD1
TGTGCCAGCAGTGAAGAGGGGACAGCGCCTTACGAGCAGTACTTC
CASSEEGTAPYEQYF
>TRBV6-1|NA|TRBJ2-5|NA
TGTGCCAGCAGTGCCACTAGACCAGAGACCCAGTACTTC
CASSATRPETQYF
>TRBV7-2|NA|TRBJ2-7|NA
TGTGCCAGCAGCTTGGGGACACTTAGCTCCTACGAGCAGTACTTC
CASSLGTLSSYEQYF
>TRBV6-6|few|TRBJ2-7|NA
TGTGCCAGCAGTTACCTCAGCATAAGCTCCTACAATGAGCAGTACTTC
CASSYLSISSYNEQYF
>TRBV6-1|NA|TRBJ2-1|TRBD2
TGTGCCAGCAGACCCGGGACTAGGAGTTACAATGAGCAGTTCTTC
CASRPGTRSYNEQFF
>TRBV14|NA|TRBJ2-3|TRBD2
TGTGCCAGCAGCCAAGTTAGCGGGGGCACAGATATGCAGTATTTT
CASSQVSGGTDMQYF
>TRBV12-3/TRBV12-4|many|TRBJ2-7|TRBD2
TGTGCCAGCAGTCACCTAGCGGGGGGATATGAGCAGTACTTC
CASSHLAGGYEQYF
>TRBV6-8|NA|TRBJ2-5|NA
TGTGCCAGCAGCCCCGTGGGGGCATGGGAGACCCAGTACTTC
CASSPVGAWETQYF
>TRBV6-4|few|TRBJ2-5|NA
TGTGCCAGCAGTGACTCCGAGGGGTTGGGGAATGAGCAGTACTTC
CASSDSEGLGNEQYF
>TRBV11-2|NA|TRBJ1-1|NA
TGTGCCAGCAGCTACAGTGAGAACACTGAAGCTTTCTTT
CASSYSENTEAFF
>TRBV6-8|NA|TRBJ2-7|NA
TGTGCCAGCAGGCTTCCCAGCTCCTACGAGCAGTACTTC
CASRLPSSYEQYF
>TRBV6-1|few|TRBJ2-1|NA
TGTGCCAGCTACACTAGCCTGTCTTACAATGAGCAGTTCTTC
CASYTSLSYNEQFF
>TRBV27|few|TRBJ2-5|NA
TGTGCCAGCAGTTTATCGTACAGAGAAGAGACCCAGTACTTC
CASSLSYREETQYF
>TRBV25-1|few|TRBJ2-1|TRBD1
TGTGCCAGCAGCATACAGGGGGTAAAAGAGCAGTTCTTC
CASSIQGVKEQFF
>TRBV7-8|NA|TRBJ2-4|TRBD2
TGTGCCAGCAGCTTCCCAGCGGGGGGGCCCAATGAGCAGTACTTC
CASSFPAGGPNEQYF
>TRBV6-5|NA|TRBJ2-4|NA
TGTGCCAGCAGTTACGGTCGACTAGGGGGGAATCAGTACTTC
CASSYGRLGGNQYF
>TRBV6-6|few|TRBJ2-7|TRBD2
TGTGCCAGCAACCGGGGGGAGGACAATGAGCAGTACTTC
CASNRGEDNEQYF
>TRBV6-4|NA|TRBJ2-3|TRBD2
TGTGCCAGCAGTGAGGGAGCGGGAGGAACAGATACGCAGTATTTT
CASSEGAGGTDTQYF